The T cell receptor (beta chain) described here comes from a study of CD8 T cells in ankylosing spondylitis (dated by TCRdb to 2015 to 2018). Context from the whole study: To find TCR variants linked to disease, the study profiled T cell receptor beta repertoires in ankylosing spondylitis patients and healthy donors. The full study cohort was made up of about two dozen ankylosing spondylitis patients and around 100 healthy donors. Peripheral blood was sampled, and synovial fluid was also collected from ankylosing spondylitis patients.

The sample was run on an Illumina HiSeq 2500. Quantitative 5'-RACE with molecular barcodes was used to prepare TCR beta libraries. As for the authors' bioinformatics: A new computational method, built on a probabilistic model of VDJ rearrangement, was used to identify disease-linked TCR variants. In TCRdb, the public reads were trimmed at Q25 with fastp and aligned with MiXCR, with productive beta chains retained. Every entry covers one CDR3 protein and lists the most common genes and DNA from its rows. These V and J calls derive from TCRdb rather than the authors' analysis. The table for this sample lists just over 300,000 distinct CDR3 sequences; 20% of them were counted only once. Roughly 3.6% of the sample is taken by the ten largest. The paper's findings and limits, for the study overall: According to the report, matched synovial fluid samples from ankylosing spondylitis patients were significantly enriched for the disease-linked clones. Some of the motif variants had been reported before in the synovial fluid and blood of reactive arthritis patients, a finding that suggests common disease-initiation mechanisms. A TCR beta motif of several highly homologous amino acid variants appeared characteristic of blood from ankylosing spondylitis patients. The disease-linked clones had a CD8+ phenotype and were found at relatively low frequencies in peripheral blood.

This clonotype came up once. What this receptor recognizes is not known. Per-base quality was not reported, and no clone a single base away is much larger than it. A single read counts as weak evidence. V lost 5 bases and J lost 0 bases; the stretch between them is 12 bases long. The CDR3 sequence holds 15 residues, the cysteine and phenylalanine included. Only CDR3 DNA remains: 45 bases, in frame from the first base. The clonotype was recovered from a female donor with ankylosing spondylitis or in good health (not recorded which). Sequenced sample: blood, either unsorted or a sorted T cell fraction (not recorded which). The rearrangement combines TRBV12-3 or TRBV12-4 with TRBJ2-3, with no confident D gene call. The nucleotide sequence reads TGTGCCAGCAGTCCCCCCTGGCCCAGCACAGATACGCAGTATTTT. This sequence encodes CASSPPWPSTDTQYF.